In its sample, the clone carrying this T cell receptor beta chain was seen many times. V shed 3 bases and J shed 2 bases, with 19 bases lying between them. This CDR3 has 17 amino acids. TCRdb analysed the RT-PCR reads with MiXCR anew, one entry per CDR3 protein. The repertoire consists of about 680,000 distinct CDR3 sequences, with more than 13% occurring once and the leading ten covering about 3.9%. This receptor was identified in a female donor in good health, serving as a healthy control. The chain carries TRBV12-3 or TRBV12-4 and TRBJ1-2, with D perhaps TRBD1 (5 bases). The sample was memory CD4+ T cells from blood. The CDR3 protein is CASSFGRDGALNYGYTF. The CDR3 DNA sequence: TGTGCCAGCAGTTTTGGTCGGGACGGAGCATTGAACTATGGCTACACCTTC.